This T cell receptor (beta chain) was sequenced during a study of T cell repertoires in ileal Crohn's disease. Study observations and caveats: Compared with CD4 T cells, sorted CD8 cells carried more expanded clones.

Regarding this clone: Its target is unknown.

Roughly 0.55 micrograms of biopsy DNA per sample underwent TCRB immunosequencing. Sequenced by immunoSEQ multiplex PCR; TCRdb stores in-frame clones only, minus some. The sample shows more than 50,000 clones, approximately 88% of them seen only once. Time point defined: neoterminal ileum biopsy at postoperative endoscopy, about 6 months after surgery. Adults with ileal or ileocolonic Crohn's disease and an indication for resection were eligible. This CDR3 is built from 15 residues. Germline V gives CDR1 SGDLS, CDR2 YYNGEE. After removal of 2 bases from V and 8 bases from J, the junction contained 9 bases not matched to a gene.

The chain has TRBV9 and TRBJ1-4; TRBD1 matches at 7 bases. Sequencing used ileal tissue. The clonotype comes from an adult with Crohn's disease. The CDR3 DNA is TGTGCCAGCAGCGTGCGGGACAGTCGAACCGAAAAACTGTTTTTT. This encodes CASSVRDSRTEKLFF.